This entry lists 6 T cell receptor beta chains sequenced from one sample in a study of blood T cell repertoires in COVID-19. The repertoire was sequenced with immunoSEQ multiplex PCR; TCRdb's copy has only in-frame clones and lacks some. Counted here are 250,000 to 300,000 clones, about 90% occurring once; the ten biggest clones make up under 3%. Sequenced input: PBMCs or T cells enriched from blood (not recorded which). The receptors were gathered from a woman between 45 and 65 years old who had been exposed to COVID-19.

V gene TRBV6-6 combines with J gene TRBJ1-1, with D unresolved. The CDR3 is 15 residues long. The V end was cut by 0 bases, the J end by 1 base, with 9 bases between. The germline CDR1 and CDR2 sequences are MNHNY and SVGAGI (reference sequence). CDR3 in DNA: TGTGCCAGCAGTTACTCTTTTAACAAGAACACTGAAGCTTTCTTT. Translating gives CASSYSFNKNTEAFF.

This clone was found many times. The chain uses TRBV29-1 and TRBJ1-5; D unresolved. CDR3 size: 10 residues. V lost 7 bases and J lost 9, with 10 bases in between. Germline CDR1 SQVTM, CDR2 ANQGSEA. The CDR3 sequence: CSAPGGPQHF. CDR3 sequence (DNA): TGCAGCGCGCCGGGTGGGCCCCAGCATTTT.

The chain employs TRBV30 and TRBJ2-7, with 7 bases lining up with TRBD1. Trimming took 3 bases from V and 1 from J; bases not matched to a gene: 9. CDR3 length: 15 residues. The V gene's germline CDR1 is GTSNPN and CDR2 SVGIG (reference sequence). In nucleotides, the CDR3 is TGTGCCTGGAGATCGGGACAGATGGGGTCCTACGAGCAGTACTTC. The encoded protein is CAWRSGQMGSYEQYF.

V is TRBV11-2 and J is TRBJ2-3; D is perhaps TRBD2 (7 bases). V lost 5 bases and J lost 4, with 25 bases in between. Germline V CDR1 and CDR2: SGHAT, FQNNGV. The CDR3 contains 18 residues. The CDR3 here is CASSAAAGGGISADTQYF. For the CDR3, the DNA is TGTGCCAGCAGCGCCGCGGCTGGCGGGGGCATAAGCGCAGATACGCAGTATTTT.

A word on this clone: Because the CDR3's place on the DNA is in doubt, the DNA is left out and the CDR3 is given as listed by TCRdb. V is TRBV6-5 and J is TRBJ2-1; whether TRBD1, the table's D call, matches the DNA was not checked. CDR1 is MNHEY and CDR2 is SVGAGI in the germline V gene. Including both end residues, the CDR3 is 11 amino acids long. CDR3 sequence reads: CAVGQGASKFF.

V gene TRBV4-1 combines with J gene TRBJ1-1; tentative D call: TRBD1 (5 bases). Germline values: CDR1 MGHRA, CDR2 YSYEKL. The V gene lost 1 base and the J gene lost 4 bases, with 10 bases spanning the gap. The CDR3 is 14 amino acids. CDR3 sequence (DNA): TGCGCCAGCAGCCAAGGGATCGGGGGCACTGAAGCTTTCTTT. Translation gives CASSQGIGGTEAFF.